The 16 T cell receptor beta chains in this list originate from one sample, sequenced in a study of neurological immune-mediated disorders. TCRdb re-called the 5' RACE reads with MiXCR, one entry per CDR3 protein. This table holds 39,000 or so distinct CDR3 sequences, roughly 2.5% found once. Sequences were obtained from PBMCs. These receptors came from a man aged 25 to 40 with multiple sclerosis.

This clonotype was counted ten times or more. The CDR3 loop is CASSDGPAGSPLHF. The CDR3 coding sequence is TGTGCCAGCAGTGACGGTCCAGCAGGATCACCCCTCCACTTT. This chain connects TRBV12-3 or TRBV12-4 to TRBJ1-6; D not certain. This CDR3 is built from 14 residues. The V and J ends lost 5 bases and 10 bases respectively, with 15 bases between them.

This clonotype was detected ten times or more. The genes are TRBV20-1 and TRBJ2-7, with TRBD2 identical over 10 bases. J gave up 6 bases and V 5 bases, and 10 bases lay outside the gene matches. The germline gives CDR1 DFQATT, CDR2 SNEGSKA (reference sequence). This CDR3 is built from 14 residues. The DNA for the CDR3 is TGCAGTGCTGTCCCTGGACTAGCGGACTCCGAGCAGTACTTC. This encodes CSAVPGLADSEQYF.

At least ten counts were recorded for this clonotype. This chain joins TRBV5-1 and TRBJ2-1; D not resolved. CDR1 is SGHRS, CDR2 YFSETQ, per germline. The CDR3 extends over 14 amino acids. V lost 1 base to trimming and J lost 1 base, with 6 bases between them. CDR3 region: CASSLSQSYNEQFF. The DNA for the CDR3 is TGCGCCAGCAGCTTGTCACAGTCCTACAATGAGCAGTTCTTC.

This clonotype was seen many times. The chain joins TRBV20-1 to TRBJ1-1; D is undetermined. From germline, CDR1 is DFQATT and CDR2 SNEGSKA (reference sequence). V was clipped by 5 bases and J by 2 bases, with 9 bases between them. There are 12 residues in the CDR3. The CDR3 reads CSAFRGNTEAFF. CDR3 DNA: TGCAGTGCTTTCAGAGGAAACACTGAAGCTTTCTTT.

There are many counts of this clonotype. This chain uses TRBV20-1 with TRBJ2-1; D possibly corresponds to TRBD2 (5 bases). Germline CDR1 DFQATT, CDR2 SNEGSKA (reference sequence). This CDR3 spans 16 amino acids. V was shortened by 6 bases and J by 2 bases, with 20 bases between the two germline ends. In DNA, the CDR3 is TGCAGTGCCCCCGGACCCGAGCGGTCAACCTACAATGAGCAGTTCTTC. The encoded protein is CSAPGPERSTYNEQFF.

Notes on this clonotype: Being one base from a much bigger clone, this may be a read error. The V gene is TRBV9, the J gene TRBJ2-7; D is unresolved. The V end was cut by 5 bases, the J end by 7 bases, with 22 bases between. The CDR3 is 15 amino acids. The germline V gene has CDR1 SGDLS and CDR2 YYNGEE. CDR3 loop: CASSPIGELPEEQYF. For the CDR3, the DNA is TGTGCCAGCAGTCCCATAGGTGAACTTCCGGAAGAGCAGTACTTC.

This clonotype was observed at least ten times. The chain joins TRBV12-3 or TRBV12-4 to TRBJ1-5; 8 bases align to TRBD1. V was pared by 5 bases and J by 3 bases, with 9 bases of the junction left unmatched. The CDR3 is 16 residues long. The chain's CDR3 is CASSPRAGGTNQPQHF. CDR3 bases: TGTGCCAGCAGTCCAAGGGCAGGGGGCACCAATCAGCCCCAGCATTTT.

This clonotype was detected many times. This chain's CDR3 is CASSYSDRDIDEQYF. The CDR3 region has the DNA TGTGCCAGCAGTTACTCCGACAGGGATATCGACGAGCAGTACTTC. The chain employs TRBV6-5 and TRBJ2-7; 7 nucleotides line up with TRBD1. The V gene end was trimmed by 0 bases and the J gene end by 5 bases; junction bases not matched to a gene: 7. Germline V gene data show CDR1 as MNHEY and CDR2 as SVGAGI. This CDR3 comprises 15 residues.

This clonotype was picked up many times. The V call is TRBV5-1, the J call TRBJ2-2; the match to TRBD1 covers 8 bases. The trim removed 6 bases at V and 4 bases at J, leaving 11 bases unmatched. Germline V CDR1 and CDR2: SGHRS, YFSETQ. The CDR3 consists of 16 residues. The chain's CDR3 is CASKETGVLSTGELFF. CDR3 nucleotide sequence: TGCGCCAGCAAAGAGACAGGGGTATTATCCACCGGGGAGCTGTTTTTT.

The genes are TRBV20-1 and TRBJ1-5; 8 nucleotides line up with TRBD1. CDR3 length equals 15 residues. The germline gives CDR1 DFQATT, CDR2 SNEGSKA (reference sequence). V trimming: 2 bases; J trimming: 2 bases; junction bases outside the gene matches: 5. CDR3 nucleotides: TGCAGTGCTAGATCCCAACAGGGGGGCAATCAGCCCCAGCATTTT. Translating gives CSARSQQGGNQPQHF.

The table lists this clonotype with many counts. The CDR3: CSVCSPGGGTDTQYF. The CDR3 DNA is TGCAGCGTATGTAGCCCAGGCGGCGGGACAGATACGCAGTATTTT. The chain couples TRBV29-1 to TRBJ2-3, with TRBD2 as a possible D gene (5 bases). The CDR3 runs 15 residues. Looked up from germline, CDR1 is SQVTM and CDR2 is ANQGSEA. V was pared by 6 bases and J by 3 bases, with 19 bases between.

This clonotype has a count of ten or more. The V and J genes are TRBV20-1 and TRBJ2-3; a possible D gene is TRBD2 (6 bases). The germline V gene encodes CDR1 DFQATT and CDR2 SNEGSKA (reference sequence). The CDR3 runs 12 residues. Trimming took 3 bases from V and 4 from J, leaving 8 bases between them. The CDR3: CSASRLADTQYF. The CDR3 region has the DNA TGCAGTGCTAGTCGACTAGCAGATACGCAGTATTTT.

This clonotype has just a few counts. This may be a read error: a much more frequent sequence differs by one nucleotide. This CDR3 is CASSARSGQVGNQHQHF. The CDR3 bases are TGTGCCAGCAGCGCTCGCTCAGGGCAGGTGGGTAATCAGCACCAGCATTTT. The chain uses TRBV7-6 and TRBJ1-5, with D possibly being TRBD1 (5 bases). The CDR3 has 17 residues. Germline V lookup: CDR1 SGHVS, CDR2 FNYEAQ.

This clonotype was seen at least ten times. V is TRBV6-5 and J is TRBJ2-7; 9 nucleotides align to TRBD2. Per germline, CDR1 MNHEY and CDR2 SVGAGI. V lost 5 bases and J lost 6; bases outside the gene matches: 11. The CDR3 length is 15 residues. CDR3 in amino acids: CASSAGGLGAGEQYF. CDR3 coding DNA: TGTGCCAGCAGTGCGGGGGGGCTCGGTGCCGGCGAGCAGTACTTC.

This clonotype was seen repeatedly, ten times or more. The gene calls are TRBV20-1 and TRBJ2-2; 12 bases are a match to TRBD1. The trim removed 2 bases at V and 7 bases at J, leaving 14 bases unmatched. The CDR3 totals 18 residues. The germline gives CDR1 DFQATT, CDR2 SNEGSKA (reference sequence). This CDR3 is CSARSELPGTGGFGELFF. DNA of the CDR3: TGCAGTGCTAGATCTGAACTTCCCGGGACAGGGGGCTTCGGGGAGCTGTTTTTT.

In its sample, this clonotype was seen many times. This chain links TRBV3-1 with TRBJ2-2; possible D gene TRBD1, 7 bases. Germline V gene lookup returns CDR1 LGHDT and CDR2 YNNKEL (reference sequence). Trimming cost V 2 bases and J 7 bases, with 23 bases left between them. This CDR3 region has 18 residues. CDR3 DNA: TGTGCCAGCAGCCAAAATCCGGGGGCGACAGGGAAGGTCGGGGAGCTGTTTTTT. It encodes CASSQNPGATGKVGELFF. The variable domain in full, completed from reference TRBV3-1 and TRBJ2-2, reads DTAVSQTPKYLVTQMGNDKSIKCEQNLGHDTMYWYKQDSKKFLKIMFSYNNKELIINETVPNRFSPKSPDKAHLNLHINSLELGDSAVYFCASSQNPGATGKVGELFFGEGSRLTVL.